There are many counts of the clone carrying this T cell receptor beta chain. Antigen unknown. In TCRdb, the 5' RACE reads were re-called with MiXCR into one record per CDR3 protein. The sample yields 350,000 to 450,000 distinct CDR3 sequences, roughly 20% seen once. This sample was included in a study of identical twins. Study-level results: Conclusions came from cross-sectional statistical analysis, not from following the same donors.

With 1 base removed from V and 0 bases from J, the gap between germline ends came to 7 bases. The germline CDR1 and CDR2 sequences are SGHTA and FQGNSA. This CDR3 has 14 amino acids. The sample consisted of naive T cells sorted from blood. The gene calls are TRBV7-2 and TRBJ2-7, with TRBD2 as a possible D gene (5 bases). This receptor was identified in a man aged 50-59 years in good health. This CDR3 is CASSLGTHSYEQYF. The CDR3 DNA follows: TGTGCCAGCAGCTTAGGGACTCACTCCTACGAGCAGTACTTC.